Below, one T cell receptor (beta chain) is given with its context. The data belong to a study of blood T cell repertoires in COVID-19. Whole-study context: Donors of Cohort 3 who recovered were those that had two negative PCRs, clearance, or symptom resolution. Whether acute or convalescent, the COVID-19 samples came from the United States, Italy and Spain.

V lost 5 bases, J lost 3 bases, and 14 bases lay in between. Germline-derived CDR1 and CDR2 are SGHTA and FQGNSA. This CDR3 is 15 amino acids long. In assigning cohorts, the study relied on participant-reported clinical history. Libraries were prepared by immunoSEQ multiplex PCR; TCRdb keeps only in-frame clonotypes and omits some of them. This table has 250,000 to 350,000 clones, more than 75% appearing once. The V and J genes are TRBV7-2 and TRBJ1-5; no firm D call. Sequencing was performed on PBMCs or T cells enriched from blood (not recorded which). This receptor was identified in a woman aged 55 to 70 in a cohort exposed to, infected with or recovered from COVID-19 (not recorded which). CDR3 loop: CASSPRGYPNQPQHF. CDR3 bases: TGTGCCAGCAGCCCCCGGGGTTACCCCAATCAGCCCCAGCATTTT.